Given below is one T cell receptor (beta chain) in context. The ends were cut back, 3 bases at V and 1 base at J, with 0 bases in the middle. This CDR3 has 11 amino acids. TCRdb keeps only in-frame clones here, not all; method: immunoSEQ multiplex PCR. The repertoire consists of 120,000 or so clones, with approximately 89% occurring once and the leading ten covering about 3%. This entry comes from a study of control samples from healthy donors and cancer patients. The gene calls are TRBV12-3 or TRBV12-4 and TRBJ2-5, with D hard to call. The origin of this receptor is a man aged 60-69 years in good health. The sample comprised blood. CDR3 sequence (DNA): TGTGCCAGCAGTTTCCAAGAGACCCAGTACTTC. Translation gives CASSFQETQYF.